These 16 T cell receptor beta chains were sequenced from one sample in a study of control samples from healthy donors and cancer patients. Produced via immunoSEQ multiplex PCR; TCRdb's table is partial and in-frame only. The repertoire holds about 24,000 clones, 65% to 90% seen once, with under 35% in the top ten. Source material: PBMCs. The source is a man between 60 and 75 years old with head and neck cancer.

The chain has TRBV28 and TRBJ2-1; 7 bases align to TRBD1. CDR1 and CDR2 (germline): MDHEN, SYDVKM. With V trimmed by 6 bases and J by 8 bases, 10 bases remained unmatched. The CDR3 is 14 amino acids. Here the CDR3 DNA reads TGTGCCAGCAGCCTCCTGATGCAGGGGGATGAGCAGTTCTTC. It codes for CASSLLMQGDEQFF.

V and J are TRBV9 and TRBJ2-1, with D perhaps given as TRBD1 or TRBD2 (5 bases each). Germline CDR1 SGDLS, CDR2 YYNGEE. V was cut by 2 bases and J by 1 base, with 10 bases left in between. This CDR3 has 15 amino acids. CDR3 protein: CASSVWDGSYNEQFF. The CDR3 DNA reads TGTGCCAGCAGCGTTTGGGACGGATCCTACAATGAGCAGTTCTTC.

The CDR3 protein is CASSSRPTLAGVLYYNEQFF. As DNA, the CDR3 is TGTGCCAGCAGCTCCCGACCCACCCTAGCGGGGGTCTTATACTACAATGAGCAGTTCTTC. The gene calls are TRBV7-8 and TRBJ2-1, with TRBD2 identical over 10 bases. Looked up from germline, CDR1 is SGHVS and CDR2 is FQNEAQ. The trim removed 4 bases at V and 3 bases at J, leaving 18 bases unmatched. CDR3 length: 20 residues.

This sequence joins TRBV28 and TRBJ2-3; the match to TRBD1 covers 10 bases. Germline V gives CDR1 MDHEN, CDR2 SYDVKM. The CDR3 spans 16 residues. V dropped 7 bases and J dropped 4; count of bases not matched to a gene: 11. CDR3 in amino acids: CASTLGDRGGADTQYF. The CDR3 DNA sequence: TGTGCCAGCACCCTAGGGGACAGGGGAGGCGCAGATACGCAGTATTTT.

This clone was detected a few times. The chain carries TRBV11-3 and TRBJ2-5; 7 bases match TRBD1. The V segment lost 3 bases and the J segment 2 bases; nucleotides outside the gene matches: 6. Germline CDR1 and CDR2: SGHNT and YENEEA. The CDR3 sequence is 15 residues long. CDR3 sequence reads: CASSLAQGQQETQYF. The CDR3 DNA reads TGTGCCAGCAGCTTGGCACAGGGGCAACAAGAGACCCAGTACTTC.

This chain joins TRBV19 and TRBJ2-7; 13 bases agree with TRBD2. This CDR3 has 16 amino acids. The junction had 10 bases not matched to a gene; V was cut back by 5 bases and J by 6 bases. Germline lookup yields CDR1 LNHDA and CDR2 SQIVND (reference sequence). DNA of the CDR3: TGTGCCAGTAGTTCCGGGACTAGCGGGGAGCCCTCCGAGCAGTACTTC. Protein: CASSSGTSGEPSEQYF.

The J gene is TRBJ1-1, the V gene TRBV6-5, with TRBD1 as a possible D gene (6 bases). This CDR3 comprises 15 residues. Deletions cut 6 bases from V and 4 bases from J, with 18 bases between. Looked up from germline, CDR1 is MNHEY and CDR2 is SVGAGI. The CDR3 sequence is CASSLWVGGSTEAFF. The CDR3 DNA reads as TGTGCCAGCAGCCTCTGGGTAGGGGGGAGCACTGAAGCTTTCTTT.

The CDR3 protein is CASSRRGRAFF. CDR3 coding DNA: TGTGCCAGCAGTCGCAGGGGGAGGGCTTTCTTT. The chain is built from TRBV6-6 and TRBJ1-1; 7 nucleotides agree with TRBD1. The CDR3 has 11 amino acids. Germline loops: CDR1 MNHNY, CDR2 SVGAGI (reference sequence). V lost 5 bases, J lost 11 bases, and 5 bases stayed unmatched.

The V call is TRBV12-3 or TRBV12-4, the J call TRBJ2-7; a weak D match, TRBD1 (6 bases). This CDR3 has 12 amino acids. The V gene lost 6 bases and the J gene lost 6 bases, with 12 bases spanning the gap. In DNA form, the CDR3 reads TGTGCCAGCAGAGAAACAGGGCTCGAGCAGTACTTC. The encoded protein is CASRETGLEQYF.

This chain uses TRBV28 with TRBJ1-5; no clear D gene. The CDR3 extends over 12 amino acids. The germline V and J ends were trimmed by 6 bases and 9 bases, with 12 bases remaining between them. The germline V gene has CDR1 MDHEN and CDR2 SYDVKM. In DNA, the CDR3 is TGTGCCAGCAGCCTCAATATCAGGCCCCAGCATTTT. Amino acid sequence: CASSLNIRPQHF.

The chain recombines TRBV3-1 (or the pseudogene TRBV3-2) with TRBJ1-5; 7 nucleotides agree with TRBD1. CDR3 length equals 15 residues. The V and J ends lost 1 base and 6 bases, in that order; junction bases with no gene match: 6. The germline gives CDR1 LGHDT, CDR2 YNNKEL (reference sequence). The CDR3 protein is CASSQGDSYFQPQHF. DNA of the CDR3: TGTGCCAGCAGCCAAGGGGACAGTTATTTTCAGCCCCAGCATTTT.

For the CDR3, the DNA is TGCGCCAGCAGCTCCCGGGACGGAGATGAAAAACTGTTTTTT. Amino acids: CASSSRDGDEKLFF. The rearrangement uses TRBV5-1 and TRBJ1-4; TRBD1 is a possible D gene (5 bases). V was cut by 3 bases and J by 6 bases, with 12 bases left in between. CDR3 length equals 14 residues. Germline CDR1 SGHRS, CDR2 YFSETQ.

The V and J genes are TRBV11-3 and TRBJ2-1; 8 bases align to TRBD2. Looked up from germline, CDR1 is SGHNT and CDR2 is YENEEA. Losses at the gene ends were 5 bases for V and 4 bases for J; bases not matched to a gene: 10. This CDR3 has 16 residues. The CDR3 sequence: CASSRFGSGGYNEQFF. For the CDR3, the DNA is TGTGCCAGCAGCCGCTTTGGGAGCGGGGGTTACAATGAGCAGTTCTTC.

V is TRBV6-5 and J is TRBJ2-5, with 8 bases fitting TRBD2. Germline-derived CDR1 and CDR2 are MNHEY and SVGAGI. V shed 6 bases and J 6 bases; nucleotides not matched to a gene: 9. CDR3 length equals 14 residues. The CDR3 spells CASRPAGGGQTQYF. The CDR3 DNA follows: TGTGCCAGCAGACCGGCGGGGGGCGGACAGACCCAGTACTTC.

The chain joins TRBV7-8 to TRBJ1-5, with 9 bases matching TRBD1. This CDR3 contains 15 residues. V was pared by 3 bases and J by 6 bases, with 6 bases of the junction left unmatched. Germline loops: CDR1 SGHVS, CDR2 FQNEAQ. CDR3 sequence (DNA): TGTGCCAGCAGCTTGGACAGGGGTGGCAGTCAGCCCCAGCATTTT. Its translation: CASSLDRGGSQPQHF.

This rearrangement joins TRBV7-8 to TRBJ1-4, with D uncertain. With 5 bases removed from V and 12 bases from J, the gap between germline ends came to 28 bases. CDR3 length: 17 amino acids. CDR1 is SGHVS and CDR2 is FQNEAQ in the germline V gene. The CDR3 protein is CASSGPEREGGPDELFF. The CDR3 DNA is TGTGCCAGCAGCGGCCCCGAGCGAGAGGGAGGCCCTGATGAACTGTTTTTT.